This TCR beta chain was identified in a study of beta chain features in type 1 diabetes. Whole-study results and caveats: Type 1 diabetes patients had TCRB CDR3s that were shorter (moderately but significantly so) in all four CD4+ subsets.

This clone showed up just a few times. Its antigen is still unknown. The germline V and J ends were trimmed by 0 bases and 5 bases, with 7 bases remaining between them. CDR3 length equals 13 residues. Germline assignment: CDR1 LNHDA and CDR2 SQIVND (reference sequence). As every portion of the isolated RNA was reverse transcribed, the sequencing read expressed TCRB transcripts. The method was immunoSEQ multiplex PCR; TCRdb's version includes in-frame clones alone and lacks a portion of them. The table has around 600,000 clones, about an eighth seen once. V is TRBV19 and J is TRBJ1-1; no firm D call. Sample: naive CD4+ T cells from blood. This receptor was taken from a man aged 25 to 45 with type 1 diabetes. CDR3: CASSIDWGTEAFF. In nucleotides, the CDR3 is TGTGCCAGTAGTATAGATTGGGGAACTGAAGCTTTCTTT.